The source of this TCR beta chain is a study of T cells in Graves' hyperthyroidism and ophthalmopathy. The CDR3 is 16 residues long. V shed 5 bases and J 0 bases; nucleotides not matched to a gene: 5. Germline CDR1 reads DFQATT; CDR2 reads SNEGSKA (reference sequence). RNA transcripts gave rise to amplified TCR beta CDR3 regions. Primed by the HTBI set, a first-round RT-PCR was run on the TCR CDR3. TCRdb used MiXCR to reprocess the multiplex PCR reads, holding one entry per CDR3 protein. The table shows about 560,000 distinct CDR3 sequences, with around 17% occurring only once. Diagnostic decisions used clinical symptoms, serum thyroxine and TRAb, thyroid ultrasound and orbital computed tomography. The authors obtained PBMCs from 9 to 10 ml of fresh peripheral blood.

The rearrangement links TRBV20-1 to TRBJ2-5; 14 positions match TRBD2. Input material: blood. The source of this sequence is a woman in her late teens or twenties with Graves' hyperthyroidism. The CDR3 spells CSASGLAGGYQETQYF. CDR3 coding DNA: TGCAGTGCTTCCGGACTAGCGGGGGGATACCAAGAGACCCAGTACTTC.